Detailed here is one T cell receptor beta chain. Sequencing used immunoSEQ multiplex PCR; TCRdb keeps in-frame clones, though not all of them. The data show some 120,000 clones, 90% seen once. This record belongs to a study of T cell responses to AZD1222 COVID-19 vaccine. This receptor was identified in an adult in good health. Sequenced material: peripheral blood, taken on day 0 of AZD1222 vaccination.

DNA of the CDR3: TGTGCCAGCAGTGGTCCAGGCCGGGCGGCGAGACAAGAGACCCAGTACTTC. Translation: CASSGPGRAARQETQYF. The rearrangement joins TRBV6-1 to TRBJ2-5; no reliable D call. Between the trimmed V and J ends, which lost 4 bases and 2 bases, there was a span of 20 bases. CDR3 length: 17 amino acids. CDR1 is MNHNS, CDR2 SASEGT, per germline.